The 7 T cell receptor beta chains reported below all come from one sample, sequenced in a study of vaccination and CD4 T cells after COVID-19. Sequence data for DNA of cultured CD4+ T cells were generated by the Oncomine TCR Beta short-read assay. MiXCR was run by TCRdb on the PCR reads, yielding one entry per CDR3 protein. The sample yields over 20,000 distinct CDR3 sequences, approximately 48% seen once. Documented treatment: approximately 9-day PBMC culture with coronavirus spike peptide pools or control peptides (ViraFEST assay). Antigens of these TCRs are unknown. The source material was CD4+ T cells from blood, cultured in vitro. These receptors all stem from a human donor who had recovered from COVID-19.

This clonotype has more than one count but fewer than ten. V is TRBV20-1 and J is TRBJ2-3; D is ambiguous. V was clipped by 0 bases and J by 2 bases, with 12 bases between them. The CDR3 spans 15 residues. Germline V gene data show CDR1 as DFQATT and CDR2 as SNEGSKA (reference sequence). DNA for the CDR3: TGCAGTGCTAGAGATCTGGCTAGTTCCACAGATACGCAGTATTTT. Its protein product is CSARDLASSTDTQYF.

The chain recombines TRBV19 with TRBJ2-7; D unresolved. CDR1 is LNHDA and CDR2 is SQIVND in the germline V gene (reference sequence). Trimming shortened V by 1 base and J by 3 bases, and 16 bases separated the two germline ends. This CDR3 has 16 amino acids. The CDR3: CASSIGPPPSVYEQYF. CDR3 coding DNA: TGTGCCAGTAGTATAGGACCACCCCCCAGTGTCTACGAGCAGTACTTC. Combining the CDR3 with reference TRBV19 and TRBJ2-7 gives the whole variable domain DGGITQSPKYLFRKEGQNVTLSCEQNLNHDAMYWYRQDPGQGLRLIYYSQIVNDFQKGDIAEGYSVSREKKESFPLTVTSAQKNPTAFYLCASSIGPPPSVYEQYFGPGTRLTVT.

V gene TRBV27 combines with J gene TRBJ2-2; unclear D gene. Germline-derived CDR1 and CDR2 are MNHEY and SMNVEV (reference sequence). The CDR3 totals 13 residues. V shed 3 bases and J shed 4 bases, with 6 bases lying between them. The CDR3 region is CASSFPSTGELFF. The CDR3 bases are TGTGCCAGCAGTTTCCCGAGCACCGGGGAGCTGTTTTTT.

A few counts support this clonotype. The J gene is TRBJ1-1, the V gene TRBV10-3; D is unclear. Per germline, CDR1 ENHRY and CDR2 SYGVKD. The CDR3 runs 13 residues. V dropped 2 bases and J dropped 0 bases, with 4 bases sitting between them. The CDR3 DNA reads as TGTGCCATCAGTGAGCTCATGAACACTGAAGCTTTCTTT. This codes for CAISELMNTEAFF.

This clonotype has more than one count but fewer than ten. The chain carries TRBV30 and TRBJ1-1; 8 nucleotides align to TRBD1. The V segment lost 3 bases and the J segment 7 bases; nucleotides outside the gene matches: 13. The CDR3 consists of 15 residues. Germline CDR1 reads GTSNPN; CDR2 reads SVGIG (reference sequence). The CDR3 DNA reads TGTGCCTGGAGGCGGGGAACAGGGGGAAGGCTTGAAGCTTTCTTT. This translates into CAWRRGTGGRLEAFF.

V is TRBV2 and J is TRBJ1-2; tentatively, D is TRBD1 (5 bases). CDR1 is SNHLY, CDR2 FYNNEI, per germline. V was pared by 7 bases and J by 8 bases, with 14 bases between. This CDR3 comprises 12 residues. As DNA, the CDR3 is TGTGCCAGCAACGGGGGTTTCGGGGGCTACACCTTC. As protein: CASNGGFGGYTF. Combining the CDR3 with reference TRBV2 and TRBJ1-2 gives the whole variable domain EPEVTQTPSHQVTQMGQEVILRCVPISNHLYFYWYRQILGQKVEFLVSFYNNEISEKSEIFDDQFSVERPDGSNFTLKIRSTKLEDSAMYFCASNGGFGGYTFGSGTRLTVV.

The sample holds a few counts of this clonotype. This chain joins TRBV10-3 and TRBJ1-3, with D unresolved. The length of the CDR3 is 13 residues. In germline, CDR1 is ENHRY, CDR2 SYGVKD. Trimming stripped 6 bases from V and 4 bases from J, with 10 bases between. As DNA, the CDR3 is TGTGCCATCAGAGGACGGTCCGGAAACACCATATATTTT. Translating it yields CAIRGRSGNTIYF.